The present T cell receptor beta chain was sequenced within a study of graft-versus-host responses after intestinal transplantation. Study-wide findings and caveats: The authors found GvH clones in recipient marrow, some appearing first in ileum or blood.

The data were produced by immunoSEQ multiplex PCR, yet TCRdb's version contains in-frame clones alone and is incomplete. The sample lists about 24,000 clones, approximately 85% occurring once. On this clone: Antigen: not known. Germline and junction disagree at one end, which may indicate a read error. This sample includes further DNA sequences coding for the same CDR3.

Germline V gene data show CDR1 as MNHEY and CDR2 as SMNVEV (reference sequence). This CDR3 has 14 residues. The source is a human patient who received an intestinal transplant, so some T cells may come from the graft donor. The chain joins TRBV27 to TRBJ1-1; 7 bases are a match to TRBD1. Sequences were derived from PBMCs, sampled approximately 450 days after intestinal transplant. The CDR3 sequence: CASRIQGWDTEAFF. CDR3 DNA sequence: TGTGCTAGCAGAATACAGGGGTGGGACACTGAAGCTTTCTTT.